The present TCR beta chain was sequenced within a study of blood T cell repertoires in COVID-19. The germline V gene encodes CDR1 SGHAT and CDR2 FQDESV (reference sequence). Trimming removed 6 bases from V and 2 bases from J; junction bases left unmatched: 8. The length of the CDR3 is 15 residues. Original processing methods: Using reference gene primer amplification, nucleated cell counts were estimated. Profiled with immunoSEQ multiplex PCR; TCRdb holds only in-frame clones, not every one. Clone size and V and J calls were adopted from that table, with D and trimming inferred from the DNA. This table has about 140,000 clones, 88% appearing once.

This chain links TRBV11-1 with TRBJ2-7, with 9 bases identical to TRBD2. The sequence derives from a man between 65 and 85 years old with acute or convalescent COVID-19. The sample consisted of peripheral blood. The CDR3 coding sequence is TGTGCCAGCAGACGGAGCGGGGGGCCTACCTACGAGCAGTACTTC. Its protein product is CASRRSGGPTYEQYF.